This T cell receptor beta chain was retrieved from a study of blood T cell repertoires in COVID-19. For the study at large: Sites across the United States, Italy and Spain contributed samples from acute and convalescent COVID-19.

Individuals aged about 18 to 89 years were recruited from about two dozen US areas. Assignments of participants to cohorts depended upon their own reported clinical history. This CDR3 has 15 residues. Per the germline V gene, CDR1 is KGHSH and CDR2 is LQKENI. The V segment lost 4 bases and the J segment 5 bases; nucleotides outside the gene matches: 8. In the original processing: From reference gene primer amplification, estimates of nucleated cell counts were derived. The method was immunoSEQ multiplex PCR; TCRdb's version includes in-frame clones alone and lacks a portion of them. The DNA was the basis for D and trimming; V, J and clone size are from that table. The sample lists a few hundred thousand clones, about nine tenths occurring once.

The TCR was taken from a man in his forties who had recovered from COVID-19. The chain uses TRBV18 and TRBJ2-1; 7 nucleotides align to TRBD2. The sample comprised PBMCs or T cells enriched from blood (not recorded which). This CDR3 reads CASSRLGLADNEQFF. Written as DNA, the CDR3 is TGTGCCAGCTCACGATTGGGGCTAGCGGACAATGAGCAGTTCTTC.